This record looks at one T cell receptor beta chain sequence and its context. Its antigen is not identified. These data come from a study of cytomegalovirus exposure and HLA in healthy donors. PCR was performed using 60 Vbeta and 13 Jbeta primers. This table comes from immunoSEQ multiplex PCR, and its TCRdb copy is limited to in-frame clones, with some not included. The top ten clones hold around 1.4% of a sample with about 160,000 clones, almost 80% of them seen once. Study results and limitations: Sequences of the TCR beta chain were said to predict the HLA-A and HLA-B alleles of most subjects accurately.

Germline CDR1 and CDR2: MGHRA and YSYEKL. V was shortened by 0 bases and J by 1 base, with 8 bases between the two germline ends. This CDR3 contains 15 residues. The source material was PBMCs. The chain links TRBV4-1 to TRBJ2-3; possibly TRBD2 for D (6 bases). The sequence derives from a male donor in good health and CMV-seronegative. CDR3 nucleotide sequence: TGCGCCAGCAGCCAAGACCCGGGGGGCACAGATACGCAGTATTTT. Amino acid sequence: CASSQDPGGTDTQYF.